Following are 9 T cell receptor beta chains from one sample sequenced in a study of human T cells and chemical hapten exposure. Each CDR3 protein is one row after TCRdb ran MiXCR on the RACE reads. The sample records about 82,000 distinct CDR3 sequences, 6.5% to 8% being singletons. Time point indicated: patch test 2, 6 weeks after DPC sensitization. Noted treatment: therapeutic diphenylcyclopropenone sensitization with weekly scalp DPC. This material consisted of whole blood, taken in connection with sensitization to the hapten diphenylcyclopropenone (DPC). These receptors all stem from a woman in her twenties or thirties with alopecia areata. Some clones in this sample may be carry-over from other donors' samples.

This rearrangement joins TRBV5-1 to TRBJ2-1, with D maybe TRBD2 (7 bases). The germline V gene encodes CDR1 SGHRS and CDR2 YFSETQ. The CDR3 covers 15 residues. V dropped 4 bases and J dropped 8 bases, with 19 bases sitting between them. The CDR3 region has the DNA TGCGCCAGCAGCGTTGAGGGGGGGGAGATTGATGAGCAGTTCTTC. Encoded protein: CASSVEGGEIDEQFF.

This clonotype was observed many times. Here the CDR3 DNA reads TGCAGTGCTAGAGACCCCGAGGGAGGGGATAATTCACCCCTCCACTTT. As protein: CSARDPEGGDNSPLHF. The chain links TRBV20-1 to TRBJ1-6, with a weak D call TRBD1 (5 bases). This CDR3 is 16 amino acids long. Germline lookup yields CDR1 DFQATT and CDR2 SNEGSKA (reference sequence). With 0 bases removed from V and 5 bases from J, the gap between germline ends came to 14 bases.

This clonotype was detected many times. The chain combines TRBV7-2 with TRBJ1-1; D is unclear. This CDR3 spans 13 amino acids. Germline V gene lookup returns CDR1 SGHTA and CDR2 FQGNSA. V gave up 4 bases and J gave up 0 bases, with 6 bases separating them. The CDR3: CASSSRMNTEAFF. The CDR3 DNA sequence: TGTGCCAGCAGCTCCCGAATGAACACTGAAGCTTTCTTT.

The rearrangement links TRBV6-5 to TRBJ1-1; no reliable D call. Germline V gene sequence: CDR1 MNHEY, CDR2 SVGAGI. V was shortened by 4 bases and J by 7 bases, with 16 bases between the two germline ends. The CDR3 loop spans 14 amino acids. For the CDR3, the DNA is TGTGCCAGCAGTTTCTCTAGGTTGCGGCTTGAAGCTTTCTTT. Protein product: CASSFSRLRLEAFF.

This clonotype has at least ten counts. The rearrangement joins TRBV9 to TRBJ2-3, with D unresolved. CDR1 and CDR2 (germline): SGDLS, YYNGEE. The CDR3 runs to 14 residues. Trimming left V 0 bases short and J 2 bases short, with 7 bases between. The CDR3 DNA follows: TGTGCCAGCAGCGTAGACCTAGTCACAGATACGCAGTATTTT. Its translation: CASSVDLVTDTQYF.

This clonotype was found many times. V usage is TRBV3-1 and J usage is TRBJ2-3; TRBD2 aligns across 12 bases. The CDR3 totals 15 residues. Trimming cost V 2 bases and J 4 bases; bases outside gene matches: 1. In germline, CDR1 is LGHDT, CDR2 YNNKEL (reference sequence). In nucleotides, the CDR3 is TGTGCCAGCAGCCAACTAGCGGGGGGGTCAGATACGCAGTATTTT. This translates into CASSQLAGGSDTQYF.

As concerns this clonotype: A much more abundant neighbour one base away suggests this may be a read error. The rearrangement uses TRBV4-1 and TRBJ1-4; tentative D call: TRBD1 (6 bases). This CDR3 has 15 residues. In germline, CDR1 is MGHRA, CDR2 YSYEKL. This CDR3 is CTSSLIQGYDEKLFF. The CDR3 region has the DNA TGCACCAGCAGCCTAATACAGGGATATGACGAAAAACTGTTTTTT.

As concerns this clonotype: A much larger clone lies a single base off, so this may be a read error. The chain couples TRBV29-1 to TRBJ2-5, with a possible D match to TRBD1 (5 bases). The CDR3 extends over 13 amino acids. Germline CDR1 SQVTM, CDR2 ANQGSEA. The CDR3 DNA follows: TGCAGCGTTGATTCAGGGTACCAAGATACCCAGTACTTC. Amino acids: CSVDSGYQDTQYF.

This clonotype has a count of ten or more. CDR3 sequence (DNA): TGTGCCAGCAGCCCCGAGGGGTCCCTGAATGAGCAGTTCTTC. This translates into CASSPEGSLNEQFF. V is TRBV7-3 and J is TRBJ2-1; D tentatively fits TRBD1 or TRBD2 (5 bases each). V was trimmed by 5 bases and J by 7 bases, leaving 15 bases between them. The CDR3 is made up of 14 amino acids. Germline CDR1 is SGHTA and CDR2 is FQGTGA.